These T cell receptor beta chains were read from a single sample in a study of T cells in Graves' hyperthyroidism and ophthalmopathy. TCRdb analysed the multiplex PCR reads with MiXCR anew, one entry per CDR3 protein. The profile shows some 380,000 distinct CDR3 sequences, 13% of them singletons. Sequencing was carried out using blood. The receptors were sampled from a man aged 30-40 years with Graves' hyperthyroidism that later progressed to Graves' ophthalmopathy. Each CDR3 is given with its conserved first and last residue. A D gene is named only where the DNA matches it firmly. Clone sizes are given selectively: once, few, many, or a class where the clone is expanded.

D gene,clone size,V gene,J gene,CDR3 DNA,CDR3 protein
-,-,TRBV27,TRBJ2-3,TGTGCCAGCATGACAAATGATATTGGCTATACACAGTATTTT,CASMTNDIGYTQYF
TRBD1,-,TRBV6-6,TRBJ2-5,TGTGCCAGCAGTTACGGGACAGGGGTTTTAGAGACCCAGTACTTC,CASSYGTGVLETQYF
-,many,TRBV5-1,TRBJ2-1,TGCGCCAGCAGCTTGGAGGGGTCATATGAGCAGTTCTTC,CASSLEGSYEQFF
TRBD1,-,TRBV20-1,TRBJ2-7,TGCAGTGCTAGGACCTCTTATGACAGGGGAAGTAACGAGCAGTACTTC,CSARTSYDRGSNEQYF
-,many,TRBV11-2,TRBJ2-5,TGTGCCAGCAGCTCCCCCGGCGGACGAGGACTGCAAGAGACCCAGTACTTC,CASSSPGGRGLQETQYF
TRBD2,many,TRBV5-1,TRBJ2-7,TGCGCCAGCAGTGCCCGGACTAGCTTCCACGAGCAGTACTTC,CASSARTSFHEQYF
TRBD2,many,TRBV3-1,TRBJ2-5,TGTGCCAGCGCCCGGGGGGGGACCCAGTACTTC,CASARGGTQYF
TRBD2,-,TRBV18,TRBJ2-1,TGTGCCAGCTCACCACCTGGACTAGCGGGGAGCTACAATGAGCAGTTCTTC,CASSPPGLAGSYNEQFF
TRBD2,few,TRBV12-3/TRBV12-4,TRBJ2-5,TGTGCCAGCAGTTTTTTAGCGGGGGGGCAAGAGACCCAGTACTTC,CASSFLAGGQETQYF
-,few,TRBV28,TRBJ1-1,TGTGCCAGCAGTACTCGGGCCCCGACCGAAGCTTTCTTT,CASSTRAPTEAFF
-,-,TRBV5-1,TRBJ1-2,TGCGCCAGCAGCTTCAATACAGTCGAAGGCTACACCTTC,CASSFNTVEGYTF
TRBD1,-,TRBV27,TRBJ1-1,TGTGCCAGCAAGGTCCGGGAGGGCAGGGGGTATGACACTGAAGCTTTCTTT,CASKVREGRGYDTEAFF
-,-,TRBV2,TRBJ2-3,TGTGCCAGAGAGACCTGGGGACTGGGGACAGATACGCAGTATTTT,CARETWGLGTDTQYF
TRBD2,few,TRBV5-1,TRBJ2-7,TGCGCCAGCAGCCCCGGACTAGGGTCGAGCTCCTACGAGCAGTACTTC,CASSPGLGSSSYEQYF
-,many,TRBV2,TRBJ1-1,TGTGCCAGCAGTGAGGTTCGGAAGAACACTGAAGCTTTCTTT,CASSEVRKNTEAFF
-,-,TRBV20-1,TRBJ2-7,TGCAGTGCCTCCCGGGCCCTCTCCTACGAGCAGTACTTC,CSASRALSYEQYF
-,many,TRBV5-5,TRBJ2-5,TGTGCCAGCAGCTCCCTACGGGAGACCCAGTACTTC,CASSSLRETQYF
TRBD1,many,TRBV2,TRBJ1-2,TGTGCCAGCAGTGAAAACCTGGACAGGGCCTCCTATGGCTACACCTTC,CASSENLDRASYGYTF
-,-,TRBV7-2,TRBJ1-6,TGTGCCAGCAGAACAGGGTGGCGATTACCCCTCCACTTT,CASRTGWRLPLHF
TRBD2,few,TRBV27,TRBJ2-5,TGTGCCAGCAGTTTATCCCTCGTAGCGGGGGGCCGAATACCCGAGACCCAGTACTTC,CASSLSLVAGGRIPETQYF
TRBD2,many,TRBV7-9,TRBJ2-1,TGTGCCAGCACCCCCCGGGGCGGGGGGGTTGCTGAGCAGTTCTTC,CASTPRGGGVAEQFF
-,many,TRBV20-1,TRBJ2-5,TGCAGTGCTGAGGAAGAGACCCAGTACTTC,CSAEEETQYF
-,many,TRBV10-3,TRBJ2-1,TGTGCCATCAACACCGGGACTCAAGGGAATGAGCAGTTCTTC,CAINTGTQGNEQFF
TRBD2,-,TRBV3-1,TRBJ2-5,TGTGCCAGCCAGGGTTCAATAGCGGGGATGTCGTTGTTTGCGACCCAGTACTTC,CASQGSIAGMSLFATQYF
TRBD2,-,TRBV7-9,TRBJ2-2,TGTGCCAGCAGCTCAAGCGGGGAAACCGGGGAGCTGTTTTTT,CASSSSGETGELFF
-,-,TRBV19,TRBJ1-5,TGTGCCAGTACCCTTCGGGGGCCGGATCAGCCCCAGCATTTT,CASTLRGPDQPQHF
TRBD2,-,TRBV7-9,TRBJ2-2,TGTGCCATATCTAAAGCGGGGGGTGTCACCGGGGAGCTGTTTTTT,CAISKAGGVTGELFF